This passage covers 25 T cell receptor beta chains from one sample sequenced in a study of T cells after yellow fever vaccination. MiXCR, applied by TCRdb to the 5' RACE reads, yields one record per CDR3 protein. Found here are over 300,000 distinct CDR3 sequences, over 4% of them singletons; the top ten hold 20% to 25%. The material sequenced was PBMCs, taken 5 days after the yellow fever booster vaccination. The receptors here all came from a man aged 18 to 35 who received the YFV17D yellow fever vaccine.

The chain couples TRBV10-3 to TRBJ2-6, with a possible D match to TRBD1 (7 bases). The CDR3 totals 16 residues. The V gene lost 4 bases and the J gene lost 2 bases, with 12 bases spanning the gap. The germline V gene encodes CDR1 ENHRY and CDR2 SYGVKD. CDR3 protein: CAISATGRPGANVLTF. CDR3 nucleotides: TGTGCCATCAGTGCGACAGGGAGGCCTGGGGCCAACGTCCTGACTTTC.

This clonotype was counted between two and nine times. This rearrangement joins TRBV19 to TRBJ2-1, with a weak D call TRBD2 (5 bases). Looked up from germline, CDR1 is LNHDA and CDR2 is SQIVND (reference sequence). The CDR3 runs 13 residues. The V end lost 3 bases, the J end lost 4 bases, and 7 bases lay between the germline ends. CDR3 region: CASSIGVYNEQFF. The CDR3 nucleotides read TGTGCCAGTAGTATCGGGGTGTACAATGAGCAGTTCTTC.

Ten or more counts support this clonotype. The J gene is TRBJ2-5, the V gene TRBV5-1; D not certain. CDR1 SGHRS and CDR2 YFSETQ come from the germline V gene. CDR3 length: 14 residues. Between the trimmed V and J ends, which lost 2 bases and 5 bases, there was a span of 13 bases. CDR3 coding DNA: TGCGCCAGCAGCTTCGGCCGATTCGGGGAGACCCAGTACTTC. It translates to CASSFGRFGETQYF.

This clonotype was seen repeatedly, ten times or more. This chain joins TRBV5-1 and TRBJ1-2; 7 bases map to TRBD1. Germline CDR1 SGHRS, CDR2 YFSETQ. This CDR3 is 13 amino acids long. The ends lost 2 bases at V and 8 bases at J; junction bases unmatched: 6. In DNA form, the CDR3 reads TGCGCCAGCAGCTTCCGACAGGGTGAAGGCTACACCTTC. Its protein is CASSFRQGEGYTF.

In this sample, this clonotype turned up many times. The V gene is TRBV27, the J gene TRBJ2-7; tentatively, D is TRBD1 or TRBD2 (5 bases each). Germline V gene lookup returns CDR1 MNHEY and CDR2 SMNVEV (reference sequence). This CDR3 comprises 13 residues. V dropped 5 bases and J dropped 3 bases, with 11 bases sitting between them. CDR3 DNA: TGTGCCAGCAGTCTAAGGGACGGCTACGAGCAGTACGTC. It specifies CASSLRDGYEQYV.

This chain connects TRBV29-1 to TRBJ2-2; 8 bases are a match to TRBD1. Germline assignment: CDR1 SQVTM and CDR2 ANQGSEA. This CDR3 is built from 14 residues. V shed 6 bases, J shed 0 bases, and the junction held 3 bases outside the gene matches. The CDR3 sequence is CSVQDRANTGELFF. CDR3 nucleotide sequence: TGCAGCGTCCAGGACAGGGCGAACACCGGGGAGCTGTTTTTT.

At least ten counts were recorded for this clonotype. This chain uses TRBV3-1 with TRBJ2-3; D possibly corresponds to TRBD2 (7 bases). The germline V and J ends were trimmed by 4 bases and 6 bases, with 14 bases remaining between them. CDR1 is LGHDT, CDR2 YNNKEL, per germline (reference sequence). This CDR3 contains 14 residues. Here the CDR3 reads CASSRRGAADTQYF. Here the CDR3 DNA reads TGTGCCAGCAGCCGTCGGGGGGCCGCGGATACGCAGTATTTT.

This clonotype appeared a few times. The rearrangement joins TRBV7-9 to TRBJ2-7; D might be TRBD2 (5 bases). Germline V CDR1 and CDR2: SEHNR, FQNEAQ (reference sequence). The V and J ends lost 1 base and 7 bases respectively, with 17 bases between them. The CDR3 contains 15 residues. DNA of the CDR3: TGTGCCAGCAGCTTAGAATTCTGGGTTTCGGGAGAGCAGTACTTC. Amino acids: CASSLEFWVSGEQYF.

The V call is TRBV14, the J call TRBJ2-1; D is possibly TRBD2 (6 bases). This CDR3 is 15 amino acids long. Between the trimmed V and J ends, which lost 0 bases and 11 bases, there was a span of 17 bases. Germline V gene sequence: CDR1 SGHDN, CDR2 FVKESK. The CDR3 reads CASSQETSRTIKQFF. DNA for the CDR3: TGTGCCAGCAGCCAAGAAACTAGCCGTACAATCAAGCAGTTCTTC. Full variable domain (remainder filled in from reference TRBV14 and TRBJ2-1): EAGVTQFPSHSVIEKGQTVTLRCDPISGHDNLYWYRRVMGKEIKFLLHFVKESKQDESGMPNNRFLAERTGGTYSTLKVQPAELEDSGVYFCASSQETSRTIKQFFGPGTRLTVL.

This rearrangement joins TRBV24-1 to TRBJ1-1; TRBD1 is a possible D gene (5 bases). From germline, CDR1 is KGHDR and CDR2 SFDVKD. The CDR3 length is 11 residues. Deletions cut 3 bases from V and 13 bases from J, with 11 bases between. This chain's CDR3 is CATSDGVRGFF. DNA of the CDR3: TGTGCCACCAGTGATGGGGTGAGGGGTTTCTTT.

This clonotype was counted only a few times. J is TRBJ1-6 and V is TRBV9; D not certain. V was shortened by 3 bases and J by 7 bases, with 8 bases between the two germline ends. The CDR3 totals 13 residues. Per the germline V gene, CDR1 is SGDLS and CDR2 is YYNGEE. Here the CDR3 reads CASSARVNSPLHF. CDR3 nucleotide sequence: TGTGCCAGCAGCGCCCGGGTAAATTCACCCCTCCACTTT.

The chain employs TRBV6-1 and TRBJ2-7; D may correspond to TRBD1 or TRBD2 (5 bases each). The CDR3 is made up of 16 amino acids. The germline V gene has CDR1 MNHNS and CDR2 SASEGT. The ends were cut back, 3 bases at V and 8 bases at J, with 23 bases in the middle. The CDR3, as DNA: TGTGCCAGCAGTGAGACAGTCAGGGAGAGGCATGGAAAGCAGTACGTC. This codes for CASSETVRERHGKQYV.

CDR3 sequence reads: CASKSSGNTIYF. The DNA for the CDR3 is TGTGCCAGCAAGAGCTCTGGAAACACCATATATTTT. This chain connects TRBV7-2 to TRBJ1-3; D is undetermined. Trimming removed 7 bases at V and 0 bases at J, with 4 bases between. Germline V gene lookup returns CDR1 SGHTA and CDR2 FQGNSA. This CDR3 spans 12 amino acids. Using reference TRBV7-2 and TRBJ1-3 for the parts outside the CDR3, the full variable domain is GAGVSQSPSNKVTEKGKDVELRCDPISGHTALYWYRQSLGQGLEFLIYFQGNSAPDKSGLPSDRFSAERTGGSVSTLTIQRTQQEDSAVYLCASKSSGNTIYFGEGSWLTVV.

This clonotype was recorded a few times. This rearrangement joins TRBV24-1 to TRBJ2-3; D may correspond to TRBD1 or TRBD2 (5 bases each). The germline CDR1 and CDR2 sequences are KGHDR and SFDVKD. The CDR3 has 14 residues. The V end lost 9 bases, the J end lost 2 bases, and 14 bases lay between the germline ends. For the CDR3, the DNA is TGTGCCACCCAGGGCAGCGGCGCCACAGATACGCAGTATTTT. Its translation is CATQGSGATDTQYF.

The CDR3 protein is CASSLGWSSGTDTQYF. The DNA for the CDR3 is TGTGCCAGCAGCTTAGGGTGGTCTAGCGGCACAGATACGCAGTATTTT. The chain is built from TRBV11-2 and TRBJ2-3; tentatively, D is TRBD2 (6 bases). Trimming left V 1 base short and J 1 base short, with 12 bases between. CDR3 length equals 16 residues. CDR1 and CDR2 from the germline V gene are SGHAT and FQNNGV.

This clonotype was seen ten or more times. CDR3 loop: CASSPGQETQYF. The CDR3 DNA sequence: TGTGCCAGTTCCCCGGGGCAAGAGACCCAGTACTTC. This rearrangement joins TRBV6-2 or TRBV6-3 to TRBJ2-5, with a possible D match to TRBD2 (5 bases). The V end lost 9 bases, the J end lost 2 bases, and 10 bases lay between the germline ends. The CDR3 consists of 12 residues. The germline CDR1 and CDR2 sequences are MNHEY and SVGEGT.

The rearrangement joins TRBV20-1 to TRBJ2-3; 11 bases map to TRBD2. Per the germline V gene, CDR1 is DFQATT and CDR2 is SNEGSKA (reference sequence). The CDR3 length is 15 residues. DNA for the CDR3: TGCAGGGCGGGGGCTAGCGGGGGGAGCACAGATACGCAGTATTTT. This sequence encodes CRAGASGGSTDTQYF.

Only a few counts were recorded for this clonotype. The rearrangement links TRBV19 to TRBJ1-5, with 7 bases lining up with TRBD1. This CDR3 region has 16 residues. Trimming at V came to 4 bases and at J to 4 bases, leaving 10 bases not matched to a gene. CDR1 and CDR2 from the germline V gene are LNHDA and SQIVND (reference sequence). Written as DNA, the CDR3 is TGTGCCAGTAGTACCCCCCCCAGGGGGGGTAATCAGCCCCAGCATTTT. Translation: CASSTPPRGGNQPQHF.

This clonotype was detected many times. The CDR3 bases are TGCGCCAGCAGCCAAACAGGGGGCGCGAACTATGGCTACACCTTC. Amino acids: CASSQTGGANYGYTF. This chain joins TRBV4-3 and TRBJ1-2, with TRBD1 matching 9 bases. Losses at the gene ends were 2 bases for V and 2 bases for J; bases not matched to a gene: 3. The CDR3 covers 15 residues. The V gene's germline CDR1 is LGHNA and CDR2 YSLEER.

V is TRBV27 and J is TRBJ1-5; 7 bases agree with TRBD1. Germline assignment: CDR1 MNHEY and CDR2 SMNVEV (reference sequence). The CDR3 sequence is 16 residues long. V shed 5 bases and J 1 base; nucleotides not matched to a gene: 8. CDR3 amino acids: CASSPSRGDSNQPQHF. CDR3 coding DNA: TGTGCCAGCAGTCCTTCCAGGGGGGACAGCAATCAGCCCCAGCATTTT.

This clonotype was counted once. Possible read error: a much larger clone is one base away. The chain uses TRBV7-9 and TRBJ2-2, with D unclear. Germline V gene data show CDR1 as SEHNR and CDR2 as FQNEAQ (reference sequence). The CDR3 runs 13 residues. Trimming cost V 1 base and J 6 bases, with 6 bases left between them. The CDR3 sequence: CASSLGVAGELFF. CDR3 DNA sequence: TGTGCCAGCAGCTTAGGGGTCGCCGGGGAGCTGTTTTTT.

This clonotype was recorded a few times. The chain has TRBV7-6 and TRBJ2-1; possibly TRBD1 for D (5 bases). CDR1 SGHVS and CDR2 FNYEAQ come from the germline V gene. V was shortened by 2 bases and J by 6 bases, with 11 bases between the two germline ends. This CDR3 is 14 amino acids long. The CDR3 loop reads CASSLLPGSNEQFF. For the CDR3, the DNA is TGTGCCAGCAGCTTACTCCCAGGGTCCAATGAGCAGTTCTTC.

This clonotype was detected only a few times. The chain recombines TRBV7-2 with TRBJ2-1; 7 bases match TRBD2. The CDR3 sequence is 17 residues long. CDR1 is SGHTA, CDR2 FQGNSA, per germline. The V gene end was trimmed by 1 base and the J gene end by 0 bases; junction bases not matched to a gene: 6. The CDR3 DNA follows: TGTGCCAGCAGCTTAGGGGGCGGGGGAAGCTCCTACAATGAGCAGTTCTTC. Its translation: CASSLGGGGSSYNEQFF.

This clonotype was seen repeatedly, ten times or more. The chain recombines TRBV29-1 with TRBJ2-3; D gene uncertain. There are 14 residues in the CDR3. Germline CDR1 is SQVTM and CDR2 is ANQGSEA. V lost 4 bases, J lost 0 bases, and 11 bases lay in between. Written as DNA, the CDR3 is TGCAGCGTTGCGTACCTTAATAGCACAGATACGCAGTATTTT. Its translation: CSVAYLNSTDTQYF.

This clonotype was seen repeatedly, ten times or more. The chain uses TRBV7-3 and TRBJ2-5, with D perhaps TRBD1 or TRBD2 (5 bases each). This CDR3 comprises 14 residues. Germline CDR1 reads SGHTA; CDR2 reads FQGTGA. The V gene lost 5 bases and the J gene lost 5 bases, with 15 bases spanning the gap. The CDR3: CASSPSGPRETQYF. The CDR3, as DNA: TGTGCCAGCAGCCCTTCGGGGCCCCGGGAGACCCAGTACTTC.